Following are 26 T cell receptor beta chains from one sample sequenced in a study of blood T cell repertoires in COVID-19 (TCRdb year 2020). The library relied on the immunoSEQ multiplex PCR assay. TCRdb took this table from immuneACCESS and kept in-frame rearrangements with V and J called. Such tables lack part of the clones; where checked against another copy, unresolved V genes explain under half of the gap, and the rest is unexplained. Present in this sample are around 130,000 clones, under 85% of which were seen just once. The ten largest clones take up about 9.9% of the sample. Sequencing used peripheral blood. The receptors stem from a man aged 35 to 55 with active or convalescent COVID-19.

The V and J genes are TRBV6-2 or TRBV6-3 and TRBJ2-7; 9 bases agree with TRBD1. J lost 0 bases, V lost 5 bases, and 8 bases had no gene match. Germline CDR1 reads MNHEY; CDR2 reads SVGEGT. This CDR3 has 16 residues. CDR3 nucleotide sequence: TGTGCCAGCAGTCTTACAGGGGGCCCGAGCTCCTACGAGCAGTACTTC. Its translation is CASSLTGGPSSYEQYF.

The chain links TRBV7-2 to TRBJ1-1; 7 bases map to TRBD1. CDR3 length equals 14 residues. J lost 0 bases, V lost 4 bases, and 2 bases had no gene match. Germline CDR1 reads SGHTA; CDR2 reads FQGNSA. The CDR3 DNA follows: TGTGCCAGCAGCTCGGGACAGATGAACACTGAAGCTTTCTTT. This translates into CASSSGQMNTEAFF. Based on the CDR3 plus reference TRBV7-2 and TRBJ1-1, the full variable domain is GAGVSQSPSNKVTEKGKDVELRCDPISGHTALYWYRQSLGQGLEFLIYFQGNSAPDKSGLPSDRFSAERTGGSVSTLTIQRTQQEDSAVYLCASSSGQMNTEAFFGQGTRLTVV.

This chain joins TRBV9 and TRBJ1-6, with 7 positions matching TRBD1. After removal of 3 bases from V and 4 bases from J, the junction contained 7 bases not matched to a gene. Germline assignment: CDR1 SGDLS and CDR2 YYNGEE. The CDR3 sequence is 16 residues long. The CDR3 coding sequence is TGTGCCAGCAGCGCAGAAGGACAGGTTTATAATTCACCCCTCCACTTT. Residues: CASSAEGQVYNSPLHF. Using reference TRBV9 and TRBJ1-6 for the parts outside the CDR3, the full variable domain is DSGVTQTPKHLITATGQRVTLRCSPRSGDLSVYWYQQSLDQGLQFLIQYYNGEERAKGNILERFSAQQFPDLHSELNLSSLELGDSALYFCASSAEGQVYNSPLHFGNGTRLTVT.

Worth noting for this clone: Additional DNA sequences in this sample encode the identical CDR3. The chain employs TRBV5-1 and TRBJ2-7; 10 nucleotides agree with TRBD1. The CDR3 runs 14 residues. Unmatched junction bases numbered 2, after V lost 1 base and J lost 4 bases. Germline CDR1 and CDR2: SGHRS and YFSETQ. CDR3 sequence (DNA): TGCGCCAGCAGCTTGCGGGACAGGGGTTACGAGCAGTACTTC. It codes for CASSLRDRGYEQYF.

The chain joins TRBV27 to TRBJ2-1, with 13 nucleotides matching TRBD2. CDR1 is MNHEY, CDR2 SMNVEV, per germline (reference sequence). V was pared by 7 bases and J by 7 bases, with 7 bases of the junction left unmatched. This CDR3 comprises 15 residues. The CDR3 reads CASNRAGLAGNEQFF. Here the CDR3 DNA reads TGTGCCAGCAATAGGGCGGGACTAGCGGGGAATGAGCAGTTCTTC.

This clone was observed a single time. J is TRBJ1-4 and V is TRBV18; 8 nucleotides match TRBD1. Unmatched junction bases numbered 6, after V lost 5 bases and J lost 7 bases. The CDR3 sequence is 14 residues long. CDR1 is KGHSH and CDR2 is LQKENI in the germline V gene. CDR3 bases: TGTGCCAGCTCAGCGACAGGGGTTCCTGAAAAACTGTTTTTT. It encodes CASSATGVPEKLFF.

The chain uses TRBV5-8 and TRBJ1-5; D is uncertain. Trimming left V 0 bases short and J 2 bases short, with 9 bases between. This CDR3 has 15 amino acids. Germline CDR1 SGHTS, CDR2 YDEGEE. The CDR3 reads CASSLGRFGNQPQHF. The DNA for the CDR3 is TGTGCCAGCAGCTTGGGGAGGTTTGGCAATCAGCCCCAGCATTTT. Based on the CDR3 plus reference TRBV5-8 and TRBJ1-5, the full variable domain is EAGVTQSPTHLIKTRGQQATLRCSPISGHTSVYWYQQALGLGLQFLLWYDEGEERNRGNFPPRFSGRQFPNYSSELNVNALELEDSALYLCASSLGRFGNQPQHFGDGTRLSIL.

V usage is TRBV3-1 (or the pseudogene TRBV3-2) and J usage is TRBJ2-5, with 13 bases aligning to TRBD2. The CDR3 has 16 amino acids. CDR1 is LGHDT, CDR2 YNNKEL, per germline (reference sequence). J lost 2 bases, V lost 4 bases, and 4 bases had no gene match. As DNA, the CDR3 is TGTGCCAGCAGCCTCCGGACTAGCGGGGGACAAGAGACCCAGTACTTC. Its protein is CASSLRTSGGQETQYF.

The rearrangement links TRBV27 to TRBJ1-1; 7 nucleotides agree with TRBD1. J was trimmed by 1 base and V by 2 bases; bases with no gene match: 4. In germline, CDR1 is MNHEY, CDR2 SMNVEV (reference sequence). The CDR3 extends over 15 amino acids. In DNA, the CDR3 is TGTGCCAGCAGTTTAAGCCGACAGGGGAACACTGAAGCTTTCTTT. Translating gives CASSLSRQGNTEAFF.

CDR3 DNA sequence: TGTGCCAGCAGTGTTGGGACTAGCGGGACCTACGAGCAGTACTTC. As protein: CASSVGTSGTYEQYF. This chain connects TRBV2 to TRBJ2-7; TRBD2 aligns across 13 bases. V dropped 4 bases and J dropped 2; count of bases not matched to a gene: 2. The CDR3 contains 15 residues. Germline-derived CDR1 and CDR2 are SNHLY and FYNNEI.

This chain links TRBV29-1 with TRBJ2-1, with 7 nucleotides matching TRBD1. With 6 bases clipped from V and 6 bases from J, the junction kept 8 bases outside the gene matches. CDR1 and CDR2 (germline): SQVTM, ANQGSEA. This CDR3 spans 13 amino acids. The CDR3 region is CSVAKGAPNEQFF. As DNA, the CDR3 is TGCAGCGTGGCAAAGGGGGCCCCCAATGAGCAGTTCTTC.

V usage is TRBV6-2 or TRBV6-3 and J usage is TRBJ1-2; D perhaps matches TRBD1 (6 bases). The germline V gene encodes CDR1 MNHEY and CDR2 SVGEGT. The CDR3 extends over 16 amino acids. Trimming stripped 2 bases from V and 6 bases from J, with 19 bases between. The CDR3: CASSYEEGTIVNGYTF. The CDR3 DNA is TGTGCCAGCAGTTACGAAGAGGGGACAATAGTGAATGGCTACACCTTC.

The gene calls are TRBV27 and TRBJ2-6; D is ambiguous. CDR1 is MNHEY, CDR2 SMNVEV, per germline (reference sequence). CDR3 length: 16 residues. V was clipped by 1 base and J by 0 bases, with 7 bases between them. In DNA, the CDR3 is TGTGCCAGCAGTTTATGGGCAGACTCTGGGGCCAACGTCCTGACTTTC. Residues: CASSLWADSGANVLTF.

This clone turned up a few times. The J gene is TRBJ2-5, the V gene TRBV7-9; the match to TRBD2 covers 7 bases. The V gene end was trimmed by 5 bases and the J gene end by 5 bases; junction bases not matched to a gene: 11. The CDR3 runs to 15 residues. Germline V lookup: CDR1 SEHNR, CDR2 FQNEAQ (reference sequence). The CDR3 reads CASSTPGLFRETQYF. The CDR3 DNA reads TGTGCCAGCAGCACTCCGGGACTATTCAGGGAGACCCAGTACTTC.

This clone was recorded at least ten times. At one boundary the junction diverges from the germline segment, which might be a read error. This rearrangement joins TRBV12-3 or TRBV12-4 to TRBJ2-5, with D tentatively TRBD2 (6 bases). The CDR3 contains 13 residues. CDR3 nucleotide sequence: TGTGCCAGCAGTTCCTCTCCGGGACTCCTTCACCACTTC. This gives the protein CASSSSPGLLHHF.

The chain's CDR3 is CASSPLAGRHTDTQYF. CDR3 DNA: TGTGCCAGCAGCCCCTTAGCGGGGAGACACACAGATACGCAGTATTTT. The rearrangement joins TRBV11-2 to TRBJ2-3; 8 bases are shared with TRBD2. V dropped 5 bases and J dropped 2; count of bases not matched to a gene: 9. This CDR3 region has 16 residues. Germline values: CDR1 SGHAT, CDR2 FQNNGV.

The chain combines TRBV4-2 with TRBJ1-5; D call uncertain. Trimming took 1 base from V and 5 from J, leaving 12 bases between them. The CDR3 is 15 amino acids. The germline CDR1 and CDR2 sequences are LGHNA and YNFKEQ. CDR3 sequence reads: CASSQGGGTDQPQHF. DNA of the CDR3: TGTGCCAGCAGCCAAGGCGGAGGCACCGATCAGCCCCAGCATTTT.

The rearrangement links TRBV6-1 to TRBJ2-1; 9 bases map to TRBD1. The CDR3 consists of 14 residues. V trimming: 1 base; J trimming: 9 bases; junction bases outside the gene matches: 4. Germline V gives CDR1 MNHNS, CDR2 SASEGT. CDR3: CASSEVGQGPEQFF. The CDR3 nucleotides read TGTGCCAGCAGTGAAGTAGGACAGGGGCCTGAGCAGTTCTTC.

Here the CDR3 reads CASSEASLTQYF. In nucleotides, the CDR3 is TGTGCCAGCAGTGAAGCGAGCCTGACCCAGTACTTC. The chain couples TRBV2 to TRBJ2-5; D is unresolved. Germline CDR1 is SNHLY and CDR2 is FYNNEI. This CDR3 spans 12 amino acids. V was trimmed by 0 bases and J by 7 bases, leaving 6 bases between them.

The chain couples TRBV10-2 to TRBJ2-1; perhaps TRBD1 as D (6 bases). The CDR3 extends over 15 amino acids. Trimming stripped 10 bases from V and 2 bases from J, with 18 bases between. Germline-derived CDR1 and CDR2 are WSHSY and SAAADI. The CDR3 here is CATVTGTLTYNEQFF. In nucleotides, the CDR3 is TGCGCCACTGTGACCGGGACACTTACCTACAATGAGCAGTTCTTC.

This chain joins TRBV5-4 and TRBJ1-4, with TRBD1 as a possible D gene (6 bases). V shed 3 bases and J shed 7 bases, with 13 bases lying between them. Germline values: CDR1 SGHNT, CDR2 YYREEE (reference sequence). The CDR3 is 14 amino acids. Written as DNA, the CDR3 is TGTGCCAGCAGCTCCAGGGGAATGGGTGAAAAACTGTTTTTT. This codes for CASSSRGMGEKLFF. The entire variable domain, with the rest obtained from reference TRBV5-4 and TRBJ1-4, is as follows: ETGVTQSPTHLIKTRGQQVTLRCSSQSGHNTVSWYQQALGQGPQFIFQYYREEENGRGNFPPRFSGLQFPNYSSELNVNALELDDSALYLCASSSRGMGEKLFFGSGTQLSVL.

This clone appeared once. V gene TRBV7-6 combines with J gene TRBJ1-6; 11 nucleotides line up with TRBD1. The germline gives CDR1 SGHVS, CDR2 FNYEAQ. The CDR3 extends over 17 amino acids. Trimming removed 5 bases from V and 4 bases from J; junction bases left unmatched: 7. DNA for the CDR3: TGTGCCAGCAGCGGACGGACAGGGGGCTGGTATAATTCACCCCTCCACTTT. Encoded protein: CASSGRTGGWYNSPLHF.

This clone was counted between two and nine times. The J gene is TRBJ2-3, the V gene TRBV4-2; 13 bases fit TRBD2. The ends lost 1 base at V and 11 bases at J; junction bases unmatched: 0. The CDR3 extends over 13 amino acids. Germline CDR1 LGHNA, CDR2 YNFKEQ. CDR3 bases: TGTGCCAGCAGCCAAGGACTAGCGGGGGGGCAGTATTTT. Protein: CASSQGLAGGQYF.

The table lists this clone with a count of one. CDR3 amino acids: CASSQGQPGELFF. For the CDR3, the DNA is TGCGCCAGCAGCCAAGGACAACCCGGGGAGCTGTTTTTT. The chain joins TRBV5-1 to TRBJ2-2; tentatively, D is TRBD1 (5 bases). Per the germline V gene, CDR1 is SGHRS and CDR2 is YFSETQ. The V end was cut by 4 bases, the J end by 6 bases, with 10 bases between. The CDR3 is made up of 13 amino acids.

This rearrangement joins TRBV5-1 to TRBJ2-3; the match to TRBD2 covers 14 bases. CDR1 is SGHRS, CDR2 YFSETQ, per germline. J lost 2 bases, V lost 6 bases, and 2 bases had no gene match. The CDR3 totals 15 residues. The CDR3 DNA reads as TGCGCCAGCACGACTAGCGGGGGGGCCACAGATACGCAGTATTTT. Encoded protein: CASTTSGGATDTQYF.

J is TRBJ2-7 and V is TRBV29-1; TRBD1 aligns across 7 bases. V shed 4 bases and J 2 bases; nucleotides not matched to a gene: 8. Germline CDR1 SQVTM, CDR2 ANQGSEA. This CDR3 contains 14 residues. CDR3 sequence: CSVGGRQGTYEQYF. The CDR3 region has the DNA TGCAGCGTTGGGGGACGACAGGGTACCTACGAGCAGTACTTC.